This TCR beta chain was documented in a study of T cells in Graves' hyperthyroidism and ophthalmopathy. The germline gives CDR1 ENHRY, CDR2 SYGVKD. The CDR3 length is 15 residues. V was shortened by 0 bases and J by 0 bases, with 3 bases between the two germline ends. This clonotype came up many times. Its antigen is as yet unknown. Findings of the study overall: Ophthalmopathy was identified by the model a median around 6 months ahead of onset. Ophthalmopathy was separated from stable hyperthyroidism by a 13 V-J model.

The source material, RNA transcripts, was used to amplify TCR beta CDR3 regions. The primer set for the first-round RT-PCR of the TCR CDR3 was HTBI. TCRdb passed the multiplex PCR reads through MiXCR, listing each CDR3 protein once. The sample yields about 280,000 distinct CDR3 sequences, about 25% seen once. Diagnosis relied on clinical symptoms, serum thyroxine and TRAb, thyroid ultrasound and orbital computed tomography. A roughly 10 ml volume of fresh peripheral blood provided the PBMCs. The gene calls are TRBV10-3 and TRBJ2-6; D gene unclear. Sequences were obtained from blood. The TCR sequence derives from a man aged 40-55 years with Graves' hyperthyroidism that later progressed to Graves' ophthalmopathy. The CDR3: CAISESNSGANVLTF. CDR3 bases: TGTGCCATCAGTGAGTCTAACTCTGGGGCCAACGTCCTGACTTTC.